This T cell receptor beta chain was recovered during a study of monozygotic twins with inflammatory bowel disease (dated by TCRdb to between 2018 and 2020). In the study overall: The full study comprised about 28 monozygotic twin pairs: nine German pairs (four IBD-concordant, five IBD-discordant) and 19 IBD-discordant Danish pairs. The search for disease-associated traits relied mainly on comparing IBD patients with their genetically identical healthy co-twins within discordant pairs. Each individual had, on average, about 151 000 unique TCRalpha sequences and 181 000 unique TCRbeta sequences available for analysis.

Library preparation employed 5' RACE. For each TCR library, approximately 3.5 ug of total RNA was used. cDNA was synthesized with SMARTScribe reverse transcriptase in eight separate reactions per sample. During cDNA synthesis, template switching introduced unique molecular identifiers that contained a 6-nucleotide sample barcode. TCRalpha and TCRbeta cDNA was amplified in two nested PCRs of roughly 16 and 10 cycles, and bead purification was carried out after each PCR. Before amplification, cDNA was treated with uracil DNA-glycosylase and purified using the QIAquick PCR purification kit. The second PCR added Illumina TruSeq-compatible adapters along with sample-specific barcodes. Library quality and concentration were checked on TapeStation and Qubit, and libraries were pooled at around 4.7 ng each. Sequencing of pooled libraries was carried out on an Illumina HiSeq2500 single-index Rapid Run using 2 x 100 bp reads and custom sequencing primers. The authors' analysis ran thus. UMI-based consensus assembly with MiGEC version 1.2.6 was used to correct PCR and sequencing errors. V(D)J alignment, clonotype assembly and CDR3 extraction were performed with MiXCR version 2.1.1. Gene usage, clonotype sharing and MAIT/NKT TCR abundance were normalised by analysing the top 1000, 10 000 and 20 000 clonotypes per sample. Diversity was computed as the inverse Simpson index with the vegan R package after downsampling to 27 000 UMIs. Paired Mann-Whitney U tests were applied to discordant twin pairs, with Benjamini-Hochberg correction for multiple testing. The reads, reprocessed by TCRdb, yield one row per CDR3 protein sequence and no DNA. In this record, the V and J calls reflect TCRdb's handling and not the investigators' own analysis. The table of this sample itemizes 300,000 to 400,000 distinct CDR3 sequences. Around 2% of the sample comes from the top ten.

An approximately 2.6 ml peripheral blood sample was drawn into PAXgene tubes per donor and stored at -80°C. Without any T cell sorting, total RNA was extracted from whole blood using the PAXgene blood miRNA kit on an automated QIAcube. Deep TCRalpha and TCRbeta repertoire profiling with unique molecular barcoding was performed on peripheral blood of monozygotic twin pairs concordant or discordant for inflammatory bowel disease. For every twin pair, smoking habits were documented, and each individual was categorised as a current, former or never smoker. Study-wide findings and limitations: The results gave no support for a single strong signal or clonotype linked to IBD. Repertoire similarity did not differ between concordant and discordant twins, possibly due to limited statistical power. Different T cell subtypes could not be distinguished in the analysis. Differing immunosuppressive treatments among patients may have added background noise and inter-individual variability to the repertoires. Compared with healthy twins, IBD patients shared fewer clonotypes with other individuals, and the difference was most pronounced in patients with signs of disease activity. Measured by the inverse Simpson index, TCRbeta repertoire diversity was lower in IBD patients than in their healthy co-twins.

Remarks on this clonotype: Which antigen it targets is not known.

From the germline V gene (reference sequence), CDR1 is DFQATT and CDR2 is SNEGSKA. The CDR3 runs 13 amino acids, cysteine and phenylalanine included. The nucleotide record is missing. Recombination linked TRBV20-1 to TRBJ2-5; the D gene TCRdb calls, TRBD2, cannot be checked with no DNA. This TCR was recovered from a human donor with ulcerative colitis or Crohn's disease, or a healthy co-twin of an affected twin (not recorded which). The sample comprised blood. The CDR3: CSAPPTSQETQYF.